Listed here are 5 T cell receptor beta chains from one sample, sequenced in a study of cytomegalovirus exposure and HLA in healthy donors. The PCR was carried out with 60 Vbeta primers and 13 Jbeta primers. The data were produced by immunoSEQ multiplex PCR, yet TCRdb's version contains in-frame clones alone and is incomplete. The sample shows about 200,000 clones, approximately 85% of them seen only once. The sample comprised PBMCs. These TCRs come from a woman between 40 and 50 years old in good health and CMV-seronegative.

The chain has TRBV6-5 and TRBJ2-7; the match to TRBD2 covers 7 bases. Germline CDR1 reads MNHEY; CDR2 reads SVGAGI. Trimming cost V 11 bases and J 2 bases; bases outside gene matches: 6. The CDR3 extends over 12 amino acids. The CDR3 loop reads CAVGRETYEQYF. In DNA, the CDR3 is TGTGCCGTGGGGCGGGAGACCTACGAGCAGTACTTC.

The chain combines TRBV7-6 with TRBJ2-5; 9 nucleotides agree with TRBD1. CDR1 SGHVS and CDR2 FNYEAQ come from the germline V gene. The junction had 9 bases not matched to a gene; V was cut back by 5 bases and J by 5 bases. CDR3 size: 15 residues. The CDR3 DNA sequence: TGTGCCAGCAGCCCCAGGACAGGGGAGGTGGAGACCCAGTACTTC. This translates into CASSPRTGEVETQYF.

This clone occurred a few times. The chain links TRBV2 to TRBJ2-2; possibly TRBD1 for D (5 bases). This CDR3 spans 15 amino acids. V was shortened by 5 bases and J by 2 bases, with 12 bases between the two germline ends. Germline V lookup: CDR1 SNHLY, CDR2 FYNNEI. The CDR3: CASSRRQLNTGELFF. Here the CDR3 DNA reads TGTGCCAGCAGTCGACGACAGTTAAACACCGGGGAGCTGTTTTTT.

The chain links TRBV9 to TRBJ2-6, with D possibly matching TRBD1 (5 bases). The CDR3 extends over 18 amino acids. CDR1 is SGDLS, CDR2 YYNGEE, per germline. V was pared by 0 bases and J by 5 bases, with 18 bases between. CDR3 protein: CASSVVETVSARANVLTF. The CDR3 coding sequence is TGTGCCAGCAGCGTAGTTGAGACAGTGTCGGCGAGGGCCAACGTCCTGACTTTC.

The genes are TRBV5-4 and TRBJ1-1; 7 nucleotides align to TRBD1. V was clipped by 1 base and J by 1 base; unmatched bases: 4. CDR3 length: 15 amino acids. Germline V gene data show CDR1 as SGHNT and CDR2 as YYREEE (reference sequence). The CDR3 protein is CASSLTGTANTEAFF. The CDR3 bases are TGTGCCAGCAGCTTGACCGGGACAGCGAACACTGAAGCTTTCTTT. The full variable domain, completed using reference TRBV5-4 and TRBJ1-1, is ETGVTQSPTHLIKTRGQQVTLRCSSQSGHNTVSWYQQALGQGPQFIFQYYREEENGRGNFPPRFSGLQFPNYSSELNVNALELDDSALYLCASSLTGTANTEAFFGQGTRLTVV.